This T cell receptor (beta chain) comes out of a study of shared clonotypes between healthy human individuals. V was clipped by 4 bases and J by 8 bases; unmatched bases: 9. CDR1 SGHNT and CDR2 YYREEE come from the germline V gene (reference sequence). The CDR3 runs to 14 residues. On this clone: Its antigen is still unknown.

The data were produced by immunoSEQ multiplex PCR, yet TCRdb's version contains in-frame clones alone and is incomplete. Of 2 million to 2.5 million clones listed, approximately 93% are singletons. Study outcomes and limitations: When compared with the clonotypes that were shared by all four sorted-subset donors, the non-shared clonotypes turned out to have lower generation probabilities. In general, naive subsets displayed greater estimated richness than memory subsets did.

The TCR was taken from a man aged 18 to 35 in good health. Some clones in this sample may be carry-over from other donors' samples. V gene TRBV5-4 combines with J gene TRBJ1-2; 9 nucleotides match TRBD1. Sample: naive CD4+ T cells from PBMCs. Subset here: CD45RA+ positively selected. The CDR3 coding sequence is TGTGCCAGCAGCCTCGCCCCGGGACAGGGAGGCTACACCTTC. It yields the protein CASSLAPGQGGYTF. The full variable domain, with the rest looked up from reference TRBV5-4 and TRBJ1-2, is ETGVTQSPTHLIKTRGQQVTLRCSSQSGHNTVSWYQQALGQGPQFIFQYYREEENGRGNFPPRFSGLQFPNYSSELNVNALELDDSALYLCASSLAPGQGGYTFGSGTRLTVV.